The present TCR beta chain was sequenced within a study of blood T cell repertoires in COVID-19 (dated by TCRdb to 2020 to 2022). For the study in its entirety: Samples covering the acute and convalescent phases of COVID-19 were provided by collaborators in the United States, Italy and Spain. The material from the prospective study consisted of cDNA or gDNA derived from T cells, B-cell-depleted T cells, or PBMCs. Deeply sampled blood TCRbeta repertoires from subjects exposed to, actively infected with, or recovered from COVID-19 were included in the dataset. The repertoires were released in a freely available public database intended as a resource for research on the immune response to SARS-CoV-2. Samples came from the ongoing ImmuneRACE study (first 160 participants) plus 1,254 subjects from 6 global collaborators. A de-identified subject ID, COVID-19 status, age in years and sex were almost always included in the sample metadata. Where HLA class I and class II types were available, the types were taken from metadata supplied by the sample provider, not from assay-based typing. The full study reports these points: The amount of clinical and demographic metadata varied by source and participant and was provided uncurated.

A note on this clone: What this receptor recognizes is not known. Base qualities are not recorded, but no much larger clone differs from it by a single base.

TCRbeta CDR3 regions were amplified from genomic DNA by means of the immunoSEQ Assay, a bias-controlled multiplex PCR. The authors processed their data as follows. Nucleated cell counts per sample were estimated from amplification of reference gene primers within the assay. Sequence reads were collapsed and filtered to measure the absolute abundance of every unique TCRbeta CDR3 rearrangement. For each sample, productive Simpson clonality was calculated as the square root of Simpson's diversity index over productive rearrangements. Not all clones reach the TCRdb copy of this immuneACCESS table, which keeps in-frame sequences only. Checked studies attribute under half of the gap to unresolved V genes and leave the rest unexplained. That table supplies the V and J calls and clone size; D and trimming were determined from the DNA. The sample data list a few hundred thousand clones, and 70% to 85% of these were observed just once. In total, the top ten clones hold over 0.95% of the sample.

Collaborating institutions collected whole blood in K2EDTA tubes following their own protocols. For TCRbeta analysis, collaborators shipped samples as frozen whole blood, isolated PBMCs, or DNA extracted from either of those sample types. Reading from cysteine to phenylalanine, the CDR3 counts 12 amino acids. This entry keeps only the CDR3 DNA: 36 bases, framed from base 1. V loses 3 bases, J loses 12 bases, and the germline ends lie 14 bases apart. The germline V gene (reference sequence) supplies CDR1 LGHDT and CDR2 YNNKEL. Recombination connected TRBV3-1 (or the pseudogene TRBV3-2) to TRBJ1-1, with the D gene call left open. The sequenced material came from peripheral blood. The source of this sequence is a human donor with acute or convalescent COVID-19. The donor label of this sample is uncertain. The CDR3: CASSHLELATFF. Read as DNA, the sequence is TGTGCCAGCAGCCACCTAGAGTTAGCTACTTTCTTT.